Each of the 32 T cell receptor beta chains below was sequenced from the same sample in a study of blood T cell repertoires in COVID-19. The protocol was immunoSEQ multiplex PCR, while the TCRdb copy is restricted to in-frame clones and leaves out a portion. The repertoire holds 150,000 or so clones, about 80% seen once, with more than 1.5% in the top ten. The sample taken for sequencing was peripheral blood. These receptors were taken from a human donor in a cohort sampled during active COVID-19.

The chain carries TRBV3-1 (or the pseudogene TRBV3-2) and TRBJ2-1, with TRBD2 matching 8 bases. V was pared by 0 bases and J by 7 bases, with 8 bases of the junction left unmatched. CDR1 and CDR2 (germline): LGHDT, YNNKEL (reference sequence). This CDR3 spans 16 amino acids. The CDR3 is CASSQDVAGGRNEQFF. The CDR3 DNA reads TGTGCCAGCAGCCAAGATGTGGCGGGAGGAAGGAATGAGCAGTTCTTC.

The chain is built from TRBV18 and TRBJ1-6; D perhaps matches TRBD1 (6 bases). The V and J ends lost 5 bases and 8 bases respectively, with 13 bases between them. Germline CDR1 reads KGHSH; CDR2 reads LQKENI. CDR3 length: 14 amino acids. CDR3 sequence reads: CASSAGARYSPLHF. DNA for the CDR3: TGTGCCAGCTCAGCAGGGGCGAGATATTCACCCCTCCACTTT.

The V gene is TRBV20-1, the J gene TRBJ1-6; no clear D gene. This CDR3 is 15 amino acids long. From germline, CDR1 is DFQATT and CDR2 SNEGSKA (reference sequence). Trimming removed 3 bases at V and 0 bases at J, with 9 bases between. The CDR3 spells CSASRRHSYNSPLHF. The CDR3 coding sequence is TGCAGTGCTAGTCGGCGACACTCCTATAATTCACCCCTCCACTTT.

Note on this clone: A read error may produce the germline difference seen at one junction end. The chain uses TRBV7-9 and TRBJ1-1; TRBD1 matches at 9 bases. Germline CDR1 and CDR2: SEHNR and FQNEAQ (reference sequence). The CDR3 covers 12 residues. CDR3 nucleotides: TGTGCCAGCAGCAGGACAGGGGTTGAAACTTTCTTT. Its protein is CASSRTGVETFF.

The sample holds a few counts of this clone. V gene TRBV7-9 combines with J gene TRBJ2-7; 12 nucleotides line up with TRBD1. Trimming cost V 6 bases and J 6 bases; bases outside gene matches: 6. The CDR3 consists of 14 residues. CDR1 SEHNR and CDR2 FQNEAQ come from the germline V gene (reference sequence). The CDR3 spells CASRSGTGGVEQYF. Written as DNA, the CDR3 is TGTGCCAGCAGGTCCGGGACAGGGGGCGTCGAGCAGTACTTC.

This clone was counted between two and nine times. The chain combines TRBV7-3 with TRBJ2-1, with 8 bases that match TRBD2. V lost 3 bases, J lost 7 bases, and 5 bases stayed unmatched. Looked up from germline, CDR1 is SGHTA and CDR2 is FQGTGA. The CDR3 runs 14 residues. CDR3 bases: TGTGCCAGCAGCTTGGCGGGAGGCAAGAATGAGCAGTTCTTC. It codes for CASSLAGGKNEQFF.

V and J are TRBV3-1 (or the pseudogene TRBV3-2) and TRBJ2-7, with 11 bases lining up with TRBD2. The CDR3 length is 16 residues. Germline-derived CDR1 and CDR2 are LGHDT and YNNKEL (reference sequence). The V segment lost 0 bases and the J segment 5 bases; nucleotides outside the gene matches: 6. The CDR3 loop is CASSQDLLAGVNEQYF. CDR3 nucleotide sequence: TGTGCCAGCAGCCAAGACCTACTAGCGGGAGTAAACGAGCAGTACTTC.

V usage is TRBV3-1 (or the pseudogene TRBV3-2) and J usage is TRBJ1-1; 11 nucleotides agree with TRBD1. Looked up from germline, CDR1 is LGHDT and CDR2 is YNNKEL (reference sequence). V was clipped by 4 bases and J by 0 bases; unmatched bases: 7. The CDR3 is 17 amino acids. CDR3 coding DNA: TGTGCCAGCAGCCGAACGGACAGGGGGCGAATGAACACTGAAGCTTTCTTT. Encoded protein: CASSRTDRGRMNTEAFF.

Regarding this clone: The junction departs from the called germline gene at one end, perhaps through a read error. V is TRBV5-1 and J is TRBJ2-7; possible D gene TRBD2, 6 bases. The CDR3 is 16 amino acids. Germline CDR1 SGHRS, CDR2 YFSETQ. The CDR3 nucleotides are TGCGCCAGCAGCTTGGGCGGATGGGACTCACAGTACGCGCAGTACTTC. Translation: CASSLGGWDSQYAQYF.

The CDR3 region has the DNA TGTGCCAGCACCCCCTCAGGGACAACATACGAGCAGTACTTC. This gives the protein CASTPSGTTYEQYF. This chain connects TRBV7-9 to TRBJ2-7; a possible D gene is TRBD1 (6 bases). This CDR3 region has 14 residues. V lost 7 bases and J lost 4, with 17 bases in between. CDR1 is SEHNR, CDR2 FQNEAQ, per germline (reference sequence).

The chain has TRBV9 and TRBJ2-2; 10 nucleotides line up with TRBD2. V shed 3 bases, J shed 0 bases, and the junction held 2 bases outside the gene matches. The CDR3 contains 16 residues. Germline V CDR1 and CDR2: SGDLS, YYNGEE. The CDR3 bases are TGTGCCAGCAGCGATGGGACTAGCGCGAACACCGGGGAGCTGTTTTTT. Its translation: CASSDGTSANTGELFF.

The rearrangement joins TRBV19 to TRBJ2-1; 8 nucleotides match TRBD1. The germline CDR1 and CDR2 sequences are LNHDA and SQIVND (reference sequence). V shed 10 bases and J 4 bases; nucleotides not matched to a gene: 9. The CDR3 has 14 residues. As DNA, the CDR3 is TGTGCCACCAAGAGACAGGGGAGATACAATGAGCAGTTCTTC. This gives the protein CATKRQGRYNEQFF. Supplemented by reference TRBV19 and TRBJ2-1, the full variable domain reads DGGITQSPKYLFRKEGQNVTLSCEQNLNHDAMYWYRQDPGQGLRLIYYSQIVNDFQKGDIAEGYSVSREKKESFPLTVTSAQKNPTAFYLCATKRQGRYNEQFFGPGTRLTVL.

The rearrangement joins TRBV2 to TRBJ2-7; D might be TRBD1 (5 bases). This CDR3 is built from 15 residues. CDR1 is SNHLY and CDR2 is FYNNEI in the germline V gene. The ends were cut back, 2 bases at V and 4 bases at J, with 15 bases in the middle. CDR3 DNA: TGTGCCAGCAGTGAACAGGGAATAGTGGCGTACGAGCAGTACTTC. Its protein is CASSEQGIVAYEQYF.

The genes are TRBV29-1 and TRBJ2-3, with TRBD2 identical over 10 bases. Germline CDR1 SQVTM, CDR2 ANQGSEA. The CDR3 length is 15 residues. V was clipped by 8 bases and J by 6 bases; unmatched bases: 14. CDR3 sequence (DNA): TGCAGCCCCGCGCGAGCGGGAGGGCCTTGGGATACGCAGTATTTT. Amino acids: CSPARAGGPWDTQYF.

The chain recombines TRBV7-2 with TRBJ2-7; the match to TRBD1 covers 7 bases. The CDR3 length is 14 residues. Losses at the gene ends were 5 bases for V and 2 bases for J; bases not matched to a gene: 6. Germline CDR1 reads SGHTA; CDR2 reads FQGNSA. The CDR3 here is CASSARQGTYEQYF. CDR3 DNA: TGTGCCAGCAGCGCCCGACAGGGAACCTACGAGCAGTACTTC.

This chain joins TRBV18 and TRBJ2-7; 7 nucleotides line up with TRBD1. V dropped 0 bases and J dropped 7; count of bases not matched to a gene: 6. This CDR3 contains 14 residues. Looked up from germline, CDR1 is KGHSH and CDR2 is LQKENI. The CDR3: CASSPPTGTVEQYF. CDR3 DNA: TGTGCCAGCTCACCACCCACCGGGACAGTGGAGCAGTACTTC.

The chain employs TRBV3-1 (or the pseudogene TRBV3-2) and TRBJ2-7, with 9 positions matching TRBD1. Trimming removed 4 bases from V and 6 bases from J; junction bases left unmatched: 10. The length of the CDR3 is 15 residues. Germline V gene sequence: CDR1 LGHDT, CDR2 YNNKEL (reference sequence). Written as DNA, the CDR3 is TGTGCCAGCAGCCTACCGGGACAGGGTAAATCCGAGCAGTACTTC. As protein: CASSLPGQGKSEQYF.

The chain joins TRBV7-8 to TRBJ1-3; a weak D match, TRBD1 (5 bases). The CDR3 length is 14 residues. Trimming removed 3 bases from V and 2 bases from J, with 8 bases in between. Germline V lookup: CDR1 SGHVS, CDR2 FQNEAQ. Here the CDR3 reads CASSLRGTGNTIYF. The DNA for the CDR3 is TGTGCCAGCAGCTTGCGGGGCACTGGAAACACCATATATTTT.

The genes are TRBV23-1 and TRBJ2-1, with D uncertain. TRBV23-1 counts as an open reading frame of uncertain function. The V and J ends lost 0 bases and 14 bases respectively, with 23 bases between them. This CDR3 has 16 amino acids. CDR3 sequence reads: CASSQSNLSVNSAEFF. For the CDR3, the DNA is TGCGCCAGCAGTCAATCGAACTTAAGCGTTAACTCCGCAGAGTTCTTC.

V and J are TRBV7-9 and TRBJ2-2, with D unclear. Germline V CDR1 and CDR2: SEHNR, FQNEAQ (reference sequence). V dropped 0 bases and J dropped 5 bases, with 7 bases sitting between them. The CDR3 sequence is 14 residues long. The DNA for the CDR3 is TGTGCCAGCAGCTTAGCGTGGCGGACCGGGGAGCTGTTTTTT. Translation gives CASSLAWRTGELFF.

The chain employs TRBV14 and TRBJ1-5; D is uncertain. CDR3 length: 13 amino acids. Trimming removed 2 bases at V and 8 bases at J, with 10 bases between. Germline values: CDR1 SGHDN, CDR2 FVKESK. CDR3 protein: CASSQRSGEPQHF. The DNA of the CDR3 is TGTGCCAGCAGCCAAAGGAGTGGAGAGCCCCAGCATTTT.

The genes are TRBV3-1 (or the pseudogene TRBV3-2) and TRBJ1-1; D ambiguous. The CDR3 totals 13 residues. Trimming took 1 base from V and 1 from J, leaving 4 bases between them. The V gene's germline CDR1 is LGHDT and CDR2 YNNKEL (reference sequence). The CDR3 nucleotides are TGTGCCAGCAGCCAAGCGGGGAACACTGAAGCTTTCTTT. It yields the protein CASSQAGNTEAFF.

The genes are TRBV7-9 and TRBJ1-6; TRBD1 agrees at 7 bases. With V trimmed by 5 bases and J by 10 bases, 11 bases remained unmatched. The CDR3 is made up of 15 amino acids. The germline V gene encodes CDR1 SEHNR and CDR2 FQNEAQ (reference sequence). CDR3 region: CASSTTTGIESPLHF. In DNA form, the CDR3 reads TGTGCCAGCAGCACCACGACAGGGATCGAGTCACCCCTCCACTTT.

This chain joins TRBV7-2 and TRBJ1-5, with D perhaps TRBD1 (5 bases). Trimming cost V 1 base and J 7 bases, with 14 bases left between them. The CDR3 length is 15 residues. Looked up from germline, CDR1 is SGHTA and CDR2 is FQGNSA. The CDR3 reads CASSLGAGMRQPQHF. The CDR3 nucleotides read TGTGCCAGCAGCTTAGGGGCAGGGATGAGACAGCCCCAGCATTTT.

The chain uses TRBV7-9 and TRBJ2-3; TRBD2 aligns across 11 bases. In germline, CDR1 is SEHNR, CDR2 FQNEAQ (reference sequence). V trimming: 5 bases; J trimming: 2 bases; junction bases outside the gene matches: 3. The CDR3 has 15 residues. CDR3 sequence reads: CASSRGLAVTDTQYF. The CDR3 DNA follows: TGTGCCAGCAGCCGGGGACTAGCGGTCACAGATACGCAGTATTTT.

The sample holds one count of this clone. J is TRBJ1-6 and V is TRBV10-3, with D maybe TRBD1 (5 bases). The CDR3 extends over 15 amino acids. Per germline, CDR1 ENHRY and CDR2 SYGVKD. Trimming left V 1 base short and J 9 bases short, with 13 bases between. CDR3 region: CAISEWGVRGSPLHF. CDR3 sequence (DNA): TGTGCCATCAGTGAGTGGGGGGTCCGGGGTTCACCCCTCCACTTT.

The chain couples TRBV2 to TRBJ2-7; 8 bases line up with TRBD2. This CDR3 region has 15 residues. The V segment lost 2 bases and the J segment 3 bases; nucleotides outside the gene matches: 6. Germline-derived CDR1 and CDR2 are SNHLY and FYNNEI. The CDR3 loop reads CASSEWREARYEQYF. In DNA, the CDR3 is TGTGCCAGCAGTGAATGGCGGGAGGCCCGCTACGAGCAGTACTTC.

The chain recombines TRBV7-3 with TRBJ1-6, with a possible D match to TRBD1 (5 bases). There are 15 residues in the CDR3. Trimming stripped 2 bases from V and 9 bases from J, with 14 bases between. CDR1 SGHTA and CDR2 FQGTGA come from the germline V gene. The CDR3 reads CASSLGGASGSPLHF. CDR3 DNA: TGTGCCAGCAGCTTAGGAGGGGCCTCCGGTTCACCCCTCCACTTT.

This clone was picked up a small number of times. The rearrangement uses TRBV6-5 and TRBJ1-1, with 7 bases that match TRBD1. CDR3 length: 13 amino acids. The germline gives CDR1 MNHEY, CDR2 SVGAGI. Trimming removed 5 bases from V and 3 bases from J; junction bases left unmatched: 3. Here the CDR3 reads CASSRDRDTEAFF. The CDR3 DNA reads TGTGCCAGCAGTAGAGACAGGGACACTGAAGCTTTCTTT.

The CDR3 bases are TGTGCCAGCAGCTTAGCGCGGTTTCAAGAGACCCAGTACTTC. It specifies CASSLARFQETQYF. This chain links TRBV7-2 with TRBJ2-5, with unresolved D. The CDR3 spans 14 residues. The V end was cut by 0 bases, the J end by 2 bases, with 7 bases between. CDR1 is SGHTA, CDR2 FQGNSA, per germline.

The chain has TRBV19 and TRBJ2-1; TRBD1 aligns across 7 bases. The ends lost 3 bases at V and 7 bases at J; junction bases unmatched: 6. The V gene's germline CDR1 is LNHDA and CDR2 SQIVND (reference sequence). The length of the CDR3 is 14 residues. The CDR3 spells CASSISQGSNEQFF. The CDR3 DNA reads TGTGCCAGTAGTATCTCACAGGGGAGTAATGAGCAGTTCTTC. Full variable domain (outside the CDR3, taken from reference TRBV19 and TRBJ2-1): DGGITQSPKYLFRKEGQNVTLSCEQNLNHDAMYWYRQDPGQGLRLIYYSQIVNDFQKGDIAEGYSVSREKKESFPLTVTSAQKNPTAFYLCASSISQGSNEQFFGPGTRLTVL.

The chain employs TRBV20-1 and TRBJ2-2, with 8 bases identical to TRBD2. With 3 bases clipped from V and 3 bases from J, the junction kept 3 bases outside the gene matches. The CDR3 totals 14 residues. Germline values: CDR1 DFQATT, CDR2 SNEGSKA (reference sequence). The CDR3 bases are TGCAGTGCTAGTTTAGCGGGATACACCGGGGAGCTGTTTTTT. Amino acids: CSASLAGYTGELFF.